The sample holds one count of the clone carrying this T cell receptor (beta chain). The table came from immunoSEQ multiplex PCR; TCRdb's copy has only in-frame clones and leaves some out. The sample gives around 130,000 clones, about 88% of which show up once; about 2.9% is in the top ten. The CDR3 is made up of 16 amino acids. Trimming shortened V by 4 bases and J by 1 base, and 14 bases separated the two germline ends. CDR1 SGHKS and CDR2 YYEKEE come from the germline V gene (reference sequence). This record comes from a study of PD-L1 blockade in urothelial cancer. Time point in this sample: pretreatment peripheral blood.

The sequences come from PBMCs, collected around atezolizumab (anti-PD-L1) treatment. J is TRBJ2-2 and V is TRBV5-5; D is ambiguous. The TCR originated in a man in his forties or fifties with urothelial cancer. CDR3 sequence: CASSRQPSENTGELFF. CDR3 sequence (DNA): TGTGCCAGCAGCCGACAACCCTCAGAGAACACCGGGGAGCTGTTTTTT.